The next 21 T cell receptor beta chains were all read from a single sample in a study of blood T cell repertoires in COVID-19. The protocol was immunoSEQ multiplex PCR, while the TCRdb copy is restricted to in-frame clones and leaves out a portion. The sample holds 140,000 to 150,000 clones, around 90% seen once. Source material: peripheral blood. Receptor source: a man between 60 and 75 years old with active or convalescent COVID-19.

The chain recombines TRBV11-2 with TRBJ2-5; perhaps TRBD1 as D (6 bases). Trimming pared 3 bases from V and 5 bases from J, leaving 13 bases between. The CDR3 is 14 amino acids. Germline CDR1 reads SGHAT; CDR2 reads FQNNGV. The CDR3, as DNA: TGTGCCAGCAGCTTGGGAACAGGGCGGGAGACCCAGTACTTC. This gives the protein CASSLGTGRETQYF.

The chain couples TRBV11-1 to TRBJ2-7; possible D gene TRBD2, 6 bases. CDR3 size: 15 residues. The ends were cut back, 5 bases at V and 3 bases at J, with 17 bases in the middle. Germline CDR1 and CDR2: SGHAT and FQDESV (reference sequence). The CDR3 DNA reads TGTGCCAGCAGCCGGCGGGGAGCGGGTCTCTACGAGCAGTACTTC. Protein: CASSRRGAGLYEQYF.

The CDR3 sequence: CASSYRQARVEPQHF. The CDR3 DNA sequence: TGTGCCAGCAGTTACAGACAGGCACGGGTAGAGCCCCAGCATTTT. This rearrangement joins TRBV7-2 to TRBJ1-5; tentative D call: TRBD1 (6 bases). Trimming took 6 bases from V and 8 from J, leaving 20 bases between them. Germline CDR1 and CDR2: SGHTA and FQGNSA. The CDR3 spans 15 residues. The entire variable domain, with the rest obtained from reference TRBV7-2 and TRBJ1-5, is as follows: GAGVSQSPSNKVTEKGKDVELRCDPISGHTALYWYRQSLGQGLEFLIYFQGNSAPDKSGLPSDRFSAERTGGSVSTLTIQRTQQEDSAVYLCASSYRQARVEPQHFGDGTRLSIL.

V is TRBV7-2 and J is TRBJ2-1; TRBD1 aligns across 9 bases. The CDR3 totals 15 residues. Trimming removed 7 bases from V and 3 bases from J; junction bases left unmatched: 7. Germline CDR1 and CDR2: SGHTA and FQGNSA. The CDR3 reads CASIKQGAGYNEQFF. The CDR3 DNA is TGTGCCAGCATCAAACAGGGGGCCGGCTACAATGAGCAGTTCTTC.

V gene TRBV7-2 combines with J gene TRBJ1-4, with D possibly TRBD1 on 6 matching bases. V gave up 4 bases and J gave up 3 bases, with 18 bases separating them. In germline, CDR1 is SGHTA, CDR2 FQGNSA. This CDR3 comprises 17 residues. CDR3 DNA sequence: TGTGCCAGCAGCTCAGCCCAGGTGGGGGCGTCTAATGAAAAACTGTTTTTT. It encodes CASSSAQVGASNEKLFF.

J is TRBJ2-5 and V is TRBV5-1; 11 nucleotides align to TRBD1. Trimming took 4 bases from V and 4 from J; bases not matched to a gene: 9. The CDR3 runs 16 residues. Germline V gene data show CDR1 as SGHRS and CDR2 as YFSETQ. The CDR3 here is CASSPPHGTGGETQYF. DNA of the CDR3: TGCGCCAGCAGCCCGCCACACGGGACAGGGGGAGAGACCCAGTACTTC. Combining the CDR3 with reference TRBV5-1 and TRBJ2-5 gives the whole variable domain KAGVTQTPRYLIKTRGQQVTLSCSPISGHRSVSWYQQTPGQGLQFLFEYFSETQRNKGNFPGRFSGRQFSNSRSEMNVSTLELGDSALYLCASSPPHGTGGETQYFGPGTRLLVL.

This clone was seen a few times. The chain is built from TRBV7-9 and TRBJ2-3, with D possibly TRBD1 on 5 matching bases. Looked up from germline, CDR1 is SEHNR and CDR2 is FQNEAQ (reference sequence). This CDR3 comprises 15 residues. V gave up 1 base and J gave up 0 bases, with 8 bases separating them. CDR3 nucleotide sequence: TGTGCCAGCAGCTTAGGGCAGGGAAGCACAGATACGCAGTATTTT. It translates to CASSLGQGSTDTQYF.

The chain links TRBV2 to TRBJ2-1; 9 bases match TRBD2. CDR1 is SNHLY, CDR2 FYNNEI, per germline. After removal of 6 bases from V and 9 bases from J, the junction contained 6 bases not matched to a gene. The CDR3 consists of 13 residues. This CDR3 is CASSIAGDSEQFF. CDR3 bases: TGTGCCAGCAGCATAGCGGGAGATTCTGAGCAGTTCTTC. Filled out from reference TRBV2 and TRBJ2-1, the complete variable domain reads EPEVTQTPSHQVTQMGQEVILRCVPISNHLYFYWYRQILGQKVEFLVSFYNNEISEKSEIFDDQFSVERPDGSNFTLKIRSTKLEDSAMYFCASSIAGDSEQFFGPGTRLTVL.

This sequence joins TRBV4-1 and TRBJ2-7, with D perhaps TRBD2 (6 bases). The CDR3 loop spans 15 amino acids. The germline V and J ends were trimmed by 2 bases and 1 base, with 12 bases remaining between them. Germline CDR1 and CDR2: MGHRA and YSYEKL. The CDR3 reads CASSQRDGSSYEQYF. The CDR3 coding sequence is TGCGCCAGCAGCCAAAGGGACGGGAGTTCCTACGAGCAGTACTTC.

The rearrangement uses TRBV10-3 and TRBJ1-4, with 9 bases aligning to TRBD1. Losses at the gene ends were 5 bases for V and 7 bases for J; bases not matched to a gene: 5. The CDR3 is 14 amino acids. CDR1 is ENHRY and CDR2 is SYGVKD in the germline V gene. The CDR3 nucleotides are TGTGCCATCAGTCGCTCGGACAGGGGTGAAAAACTGTTTTTT. This codes for CAISRSDRGEKLFF.

The chain joins TRBV28 to TRBJ1-4, with TRBD1 matching over 7 bases. This CDR3 comprises 15 residues. Germline V gene sequence: CDR1 MDHEN, CDR2 SYDVKM. V shed 4 bases and J 10 bases; nucleotides not matched to a gene: 12. CDR3 loop: CASSSPRQGFGKLFF. The CDR3 DNA is TGTGCCAGCAGTTCCCCTAGACAGGGATTTGGAAAACTGTTTTTT.

The rearrangement uses TRBV18 and TRBJ1-1, with 9 nucleotides matching TRBD1. The junction had 4 bases not matched to a gene; V was cut back by 6 bases and J by 2 bases. Germline V gives CDR1 KGHSH, CDR2 LQKENI. This CDR3 has 14 amino acids. This CDR3 is CASSMDRGNTEAFF. CDR3 DNA sequence: TGTGCCAGCTCGATGGACAGGGGCAACACTGAAGCTTTCTTT.

This sequence joins TRBV18 and TRBJ1-3; 7 bases line up with TRBD1. Germline values: CDR1 KGHSH, CDR2 LQKENI. The CDR3 contains 15 residues. V lost 3 bases and J lost 4; bases outside the gene matches: 6. CDR3 protein: CASSPETGTGNTIYF. The CDR3 DNA is TGTGCCAGCTCACCTGAGACAGGGACAGGAAACACCATATATTTT.

The chain recombines TRBV7-2 with TRBJ2-7, with D possibly matching TRBD1 (6 bases). From germline, CDR1 is SGHTA and CDR2 FQGNSA. The CDR3 length is 15 residues. V was shortened by 5 bases and J by 0 bases, with 14 bases between the two germline ends. CDR3 nucleotide sequence: TGTGCCAGCAGCACCCGCCGACAGGCCTCCTACGAGCAGTACTTC. This gives the protein CASSTRRQASYEQYF. Looking up the rest from reference TRBV7-2 and TRBJ2-7 gives the full variable domain: GAGVSQSPSNKVTEKGKDVELRCDPISGHTALYWYRQSLGQGLEFLIYFQGNSAPDKSGLPSDRFSAERTGGSVSTLTIQRTQQEDSAVYLCASSTRRQASYEQYFGPGTRLTVT.

This clone was seen a few times. The rearrangement links TRBV28 to TRBJ2-3; D gene unclear. V was shortened by 5 bases and J by 5 bases, with 8 bases between the two germline ends. This CDR3 has 12 amino acids. Looked up from germline, CDR1 is MDHEN and CDR2 is SYDVKM. CDR3 DNA: TGTGCCAGCAGTCGCGTGGTAGATACGCAGTATTTT. It translates to CASSRVVDTQYF.

This clone was seen a handful of times. The genes are TRBV9 and TRBJ1-4, with a possible D match to TRBD1 (6 bases). CDR3 length equals 16 residues. Between the trimmed V and J ends, which lost 2 bases and 2 bases, there was a span of 13 bases. Germline assignment: CDR1 SGDLS and CDR2 YYNGEE. The CDR3 region has the DNA TGTGCCAGCAGCGTGGGAACAGGGTCTACTAATGAAAAACTGTTTTTT. Its translation is CASSVGTGSTNEKLFF.

The chain uses TRBV7-9 and TRBJ2-2; no definite D call. Per the germline V gene, CDR1 is SEHNR and CDR2 is FQNEAQ (reference sequence). Trimming pared 2 bases from V and 1 base from J, leaving 8 bases between. The CDR3 covers 15 residues. This chain's CDR3 is CASSLYGRNTGELFF. The CDR3, as DNA: TGTGCCAGCAGCTTATATGGCAGGAACACCGGGGAGCTGTTTTTT.

The chain uses TRBV5-4 and TRBJ1-4; the D is unclear. The CDR3 contains 11 residues. The V end lost 4 bases, the J end lost 5 bases, and 3 bases lay between the germline ends. Germline V gene lookup returns CDR1 SGHNT and CDR2 YYREEE (reference sequence). The CDR3 sequence: CASSLNEKLFF. For the CDR3, the DNA is TGTGCCAGCAGCCTCAATGAAAAACTGTTTTTT.

The V call is TRBV7-2, the J call TRBJ1-1; tentatively, D is TRBD1 (6 bases). CDR3 length: 15 residues. Germline CDR1 SGHTA, CDR2 FQGNSA. Trimming shortened V by 5 bases and J by 0 bases, and 13 bases separated the two germline ends. CDR3 amino acids: CASSPPTGLNTEAFF. The CDR3 nucleotides read TGTGCCAGCAGCCCGCCGACAGGTTTGAACACTGAAGCTTTCTTT.

This sequence joins TRBV15 and TRBJ1-2, with D possibly TRBD1 on 6 matching bases. The germline CDR1 and CDR2 sequences are LNHNV and YYDKDF (reference sequence). This CDR3 spans 13 amino acids. The V and J ends lost 5 bases and 2 bases respectively, with 9 bases between them. In nucleotides, the CDR3 is TGTGCCACCAGCGTGGACAGAAACTATGGCTACACCTTC. Residues: CATSVDRNYGYTF.

The V and J genes are TRBV28 and TRBJ1-5; a weak D match, TRBD1 (6 bases). The germline CDR1 and CDR2 sequences are MDHEN and SYDVKM. V was shortened by 10 bases and J by 4 bases, with 20 bases between the two germline ends. CDR3 size: 15 residues. CDR3 sequence reads: CATRDTLGVNQPQHF. The CDR3 coding sequence is TGTGCCACCCGGGACACTCTAGGGGTTAATCAGCCCCAGCATTTT.